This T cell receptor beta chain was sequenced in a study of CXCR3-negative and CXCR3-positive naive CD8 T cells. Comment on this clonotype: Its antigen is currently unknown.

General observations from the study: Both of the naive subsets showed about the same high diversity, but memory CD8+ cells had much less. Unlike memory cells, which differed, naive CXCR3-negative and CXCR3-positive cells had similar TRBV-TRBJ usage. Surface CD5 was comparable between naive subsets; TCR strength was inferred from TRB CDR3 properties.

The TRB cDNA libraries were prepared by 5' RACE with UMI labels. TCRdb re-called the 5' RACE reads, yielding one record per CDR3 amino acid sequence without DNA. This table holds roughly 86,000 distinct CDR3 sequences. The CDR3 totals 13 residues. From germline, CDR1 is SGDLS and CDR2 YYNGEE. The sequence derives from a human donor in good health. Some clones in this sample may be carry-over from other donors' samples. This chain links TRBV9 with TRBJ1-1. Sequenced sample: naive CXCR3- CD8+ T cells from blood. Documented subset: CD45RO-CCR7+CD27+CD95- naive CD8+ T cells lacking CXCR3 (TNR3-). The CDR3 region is CASSVSRVGEAFF.